Reported below is one T cell receptor beta chain. Antigen: not known. As the library was built, unique molecular identifiers were attached to individual cDNA molecules. TCRdb reanalysed the RACE reads using MiXCR and keeps one entry per CDR3 protein. The table records tens of thousands of distinct CDR3 sequences, about 7.7% of them present only once. The data derive from a study of human T cells and chemical hapten exposure. Overall study: Small differences in pooled library volume mainly drove the variation in TCR yields per sample. The study's findings and limits: TCRs at high frequency, those above 1 in 1000, did not change with DPC sensitization.

Trimming took off 5 bases at V and 2 bases at J, with 10 bases between the two ends. This CDR3 contains 13 residues. Germline CDR1 reads MDHEN; CDR2 reads SYDVKM. Specified time point: healthy volunteer bleed at 2 weeks. Blood, whole and unfractionated, served as the source for total RNA extraction. Sample: whole blood. The receptor was isolated from a human donor in good health. Some clones in this sample may be carry-over from other donors' samples. V usage is TRBV28 and J usage is TRBJ2-7; D remains unclear. Here the CDR3 reads CASSIRRPYEQYF. The DNA of the CDR3 is TGTGCCAGCAGTATCCGGCGTCCCTACGAGCAGTACTTC.